The 8 T cell receptor beta chains in this list originate from one sample, sequenced in a study of T cell changes during pregnancy in multiple sclerosis. Method: immunoSEQ multiplex PCR; TCRdb's copy keeps in-frame clones and lacks some. Of approximately 31,000 clones in the sample, under 95% are singletons; the top ten hold 0.4% to 0.5%. The specimen was CD4+ T cells from peripheral blood mononuclear cells, collected in the second trimester of pregnancy. These receptors were collected from a female donor with multiple sclerosis, enrolled in a pregnancy study.

Concerning this clone: This sample also contains other DNA sequences that code for the same CDR3. This chain uses TRBV5-1 with TRBJ2-2; D is possibly TRBD2 (5 bases). Germline assignment: CDR1 SGHRS and CDR2 YFSETQ. The CDR3 is 15 residues long. V lost 2 bases and J lost 0, with 8 bases in between. The CDR3 coding sequence is TGCGCCAGCAGCTTAGCGGCAGCGAACACCGGGGAGCTGTTTTTT. Its translation is CASSLAAANTGELFF.

The rearrangement links TRBV7-6 to TRBJ2-3, with 14 bases aligning to TRBD2. The V gene's germline CDR1 is SGHVS and CDR2 FNYEAQ. The CDR3 loop spans 21 amino acids. J lost 1 base, V lost 2 bases, and 14 bases had no gene match. The CDR3 DNA sequence: TGTGCCAGCAGCTTAACACGGACTAGCGGGAGGACGAGCCTGGGCACAGATACGCAGTATTTT. Its protein is CASSLTRTSGRTSLGTDTQYF.

The rearrangement uses TRBV5-6 and TRBJ2-7; 11 bases align to TRBD2. CDR3 length: 15 amino acids. The V gene's germline CDR1 is SGHDT and CDR2 YYEEEE. V dropped 1 base and J dropped 4; count of bases not matched to a gene: 4. CDR3 amino acids: CASSLPLAGGYEQYF. Written as DNA, the CDR3 is TGTGCCAGCAGCTTGCCGCTAGCGGGGGGATACGAGCAGTACTTC.

CDR3 loop: CAISPTSGSAEQYF. CDR3 coding DNA: TGTGCCATCAGTCCGACTAGTGGCTCAGCCGAGCAGTACTTC. The J gene is TRBJ2-7, the V gene TRBV10-3, with D possibly being TRBD2 (6 bases). Germline CDR1 reads ENHRY; CDR2 reads SYGVKD. Trimming took off 5 bases at V and 6 bases at J, with 17 bases between the two ends. This CDR3 comprises 14 residues.

The rearrangement uses TRBV18 and TRBJ1-3; 7 positions agree with TRBD1. The CDR3 is 15 amino acids. Germline V gives CDR1 KGHSH, CDR2 LQKENI. V gave up 1 base and J gave up 4 bases; unmatched junction bases: 4. CDR3 residues: CASSPQGARGNTIYF. For the CDR3, the DNA is TGTGCCAGCTCACCACAGGGGGCGCGCGGAAACACCATATATTTT.

The chain employs TRBV5-1 and TRBJ2-3; 14 nucleotides match TRBD2. Germline assignment: CDR1 SGHRS and CDR2 YFSETQ. The CDR3 spans 15 residues. Trimming took 7 bases from V and 4 from J; bases not matched to a gene: 5. The CDR3 reads CASGGTSGSADTQYF. The CDR3 nucleotides are TGCGCCAGCGGGGGGACTAGCGGGAGCGCAGATACGCAGTATTTT.

This rearrangement joins TRBV4-2 to TRBJ2-3, with 9 bases lining up with TRBD2. Germline loops: CDR1 LGHNA, CDR2 YNFKEQ. V dropped 3 bases and J dropped 0; count of bases not matched to a gene: 7. There are 17 residues in the CDR3. The CDR3 loop is CASSQFSGGTSTDTQYF. CDR3 in DNA: TGTGCCAGCAGCCAGTTTAGCGGGGGTACTAGCACAGATACGCAGTATTTT.

This chain uses TRBV7-9 with TRBJ2-4; D remains unclear. CDR3 length: 17 amino acids. V gave up 5 bases and J gave up 0 bases, with 17 bases separating them. From germline, CDR1 is SEHNR and CDR2 FQNEAQ (reference sequence). The CDR3 is CASSPPGFPLAKNIQYF. The CDR3 bases are TGTGCCAGCAGCCCGCCCGGGTTTCCACTAGCCAAAAACATTCAGTACTTC. The full variable domain, completed using reference TRBV7-9 and TRBJ2-4, is DTGVSQNPRHKITKRGQNVTFRCDPISEHNRLYWYRQTLGQGPEFLTYFQNEAQLEKSRLLSDRFSAERPKGSFSTLEIQRTEQGDSAMYLCASSPPGFPLAKNIQYFGAGTRLSVL.